This T cell receptor (beta chain) was profiled in a study of CD8+CD57+ T cells in acquired aplastic anemia (dated by TCRdb to 2016 to 2019). In the study overall: CD8+CD57+ expansion was defined as a frequency above the mean frequency observed in healthy subjects.

TCR beta VDJ combination and CDR3 sequence profiling used genomic DNA as the template. An Illumina HiSeq 2000 was used for TCR repertoire sequencing. Concerning the study's data processing: Repertoires were assessed using TRBV/TRBJ rearrangement plots, CDR3 size and DJ length profiles, and Simpson's diversity index. The most abundant DNA sequence in the deep sequencing data was defined as the immunodominant clone. CDR3 amino acid sequences were screened for sharing across subjects and were compared with published repertoires and the VDJdb database. TCRdb reanalyzed the raw reads on its own, using fastp at Q25 for trimming and MiXCR for clone calling, and kept in-frame beta chains. Entries that share a CDR3 protein sequence are merged under the most common genes and DNA. None of the V and J calls come from the authors' own analysis; TCRdb made them. This sample holds 15,000 to 20,000 distinct CDR3 sequences; around two fifths were observed only once. The leading ten clones occupy just over 85% of the sample.

The patients picked for sequencing were ones in whom flow cytometry had shown an expansion of CD8+CD57+ cells. For a sixth of the 12 patients who had sufficient cells, CD8+CD57+ effector memory cells were also sequenced. Every patient had severe acquired aplastic anemia, diagnosed using the International Study of Aplastic Anemia and Agranulocytosis and Camitta criteria. At the time blood was sampled, none of the patients had received any therapy. Bead enrichment of CD8+CD57+ cells gave a mean DNA yield of around 1.7 ug. In the study, sorted CD4+ and CD8+ blood T cells from patients with severe aplastic anemia and from healthy subjects underwent deep sequencing of TCR repertoires. Patients were enrolled under clinicaltrials.gov protocols 00001620, 01623167, 00001397, 00071045, 00081523 and 00961064 in the USA. Ficoll-Paque density gradient centrifugation was used to isolate peripheral blood mononuclear cells.

There are 13 amino acids in the CDR3, from cysteine to phenylalanine inclusive. Kept here is only the CDR3 DNA, which spans 39 bases and is read in frame from base 1. V was cut back by 8 bases and J by 0 bases, leaving a gap of 14 bases between them. CDR1 and CDR2 are drawn from the germline V gene: SQVTM, ANQGSEA. General study outcomes and caveats: No significant difference in CD8+ Simpson's diversity was found between patients and healthy controls (P=0.060). In patients, diversity was lower in CD8+CD57+ cells than in the total CD4+ and CD8+ cell pools. Although some 28 CD8+ CDR3 sequences were shared by patients and controls, these sequences appeared highly expressed in patients and within the immunodominant clones of patients.

Note on this clonotype: No antigen is known for it. It has no much larger one-base neighbor in the sample; base qualities were not kept.

This sequence originates from a human donor with aplastic anemia. The chain uses TRBV29-1 and TRBJ2-7; matching of 5 bases hints at TRBD2 as the D gene. The sequenced sample was CD8+CD57+ T cells sorted from PBMCs. What the cell subset or site label conveys for this sample: bead-enriched CD8+CD57+ effector memory T cells from SAA patients. Here is the DNA: TGCAGCATCTCCGGGGAGAGCTCCTACGAGCAGTACTTC. This translates into CSISGESSYEQYF.